Listed below are T cell receptor beta chains from one sample, sequenced in a study of blood T cell repertoires in COVID-19. TCRdb keeps only in-frame clones here, not all; method: immunoSEQ multiplex PCR. The sample yields about 160,000 clones, about 90% seen once. The specimen sequenced was peripheral blood. These receptors were collected from a man aged 25-40 years with COVID-19, enrolled during active disease. The CDR3 runs from the conserved cysteine through the conserved F or W. The order of the fields is J gene, clone size, V gene, D gene, CDR3 DNA, CDR3 protein. The D gene is left open where the match is weak. The size field is filled for only some rows; it gives once, few, many or a size class.

TRBJ1-2,-,TRBV5-1,TRBD1,TGCGCCAGCAGCTTCGGGACAGCCAACTATGGCTACACCTTC,CASSFGTANYGYTF
TRBJ2-1,few,TRBV27,-,TGTGCCAGCGCTCCTTCCTGGGGGGTTATCTACAATGAGCAGTTCTTC,CASAPSWGVIYNEQFF
TRBJ2-2,-,TRBV7-9,-,TGTGCCAGCAGCTGGCGACAGCACGTCGGGGAGCTGTTTTTT,CASSWRQHVGELFF
TRBJ1-1,-,TRBV11-1,-,TGTGCCAGCAGCTTAGCCGACAGTAACACTGAAGCTTTCTTT,CASSLADSNTEAFF
TRBJ2-5,-,TRBV5-1,-,TGCGCCAGCAGCTTCCAGGGTGTACCACTGCAAGAGACCCAGTACTTC,CASSFQGVPLQETQYF
TRBJ1-6,-,TRBV7-9,TRBD1,TGTGCCAGTAAACCCACCGGGACAGCTAATTCACCCCTCCACTTT,CASKPTGTANSPLHF
TRBJ2-2,-,TRBV7-9,-,TGTGCCAGCAGCTTAGTTCTAACTACCGGGGAGCTGTTTTTT,CASSLVLTTGELFF
TRBJ2-7,-,TRBV19,TRBD1,TGTGCCAGTAGTGAGGACAGGGGCTACGAGCAGTACTTC,CASSEDRGYEQYF
TRBJ2-7,-,TRBV7-3,TRBD2,TGTGCCAGCAGCCCCAGCGGGGGGCACTCCTACGAGCAGTACTTC,CASSPSGGHSYEQYF
TRBJ2-3,-,TRBV5-1,-,TGCGCCAGCAGCTTTCAGGCGAGTACAGATACGCAGTATTTT,CASSFQASTDTQYF
TRBJ1-2,-,TRBV28,-,TGTGCCAGCTTTGCGGGTCAAAAACAAGTTAGATTGGGCTACACCTTC,CASFAGQKQVRLGYTF
TRBJ1-5,-,TRBV4-1,TRBD1,TGCGCCAGCAGCAGGACAGGGGGAGGGAATCAGCCCCAGCATTTT,CASSRTGGGNQPQHF
TRBJ1-1,-,TRBV29-1,TRBD1,TGCAGCGTTAATCCACAGGGGGCGAACACTGAAGCTTTCTTT,CSVNPQGANTEAFF
TRBJ1-2,-,TRBV19,-,TGTGCCAGTAGTCTCGGGACATTTAACCCCTATGGCTACACCTTC,CASSLGTFNPYGYTF
TRBJ2-7,-,TRBV10-3,-,TGTGCCATCAGTGAGTCTTGGGACACCAACCCAGAGTACTTC,CAISESWDTNPEYF
TRBJ1-2,-,TRBV3-1/TRBV3-2,TRBD1,TGTGCCAGCAGCCCGGACAGGTCCTATGGCTACACCTTC,CASSPDRSYGYTF
TRBJ1-2,-,TRBV28,TRBD1,TGTGCCAGCAGTTTAGGACAGGGGGCTCGTGGCTACACCTTC,CASSLGQGARGYTF
TRBJ2-5,-,TRBV14,TRBD2,TGTGCCAGCAGCCAAGATCTAGCGGAAGAGACCCAGTACTTC,CASSQDLAEETQYF
TRBJ1-2,-,TRBV9,TRBD1,TGTGCCAGCAGCGTGGCACCGGGACAGGGTAACTATGGCTACACCTTC,CASSVAPGQGNYGYTF
TRBJ1-2,-,TRBV12-3/TRBV12-4,-,TGTGCCAGCAGTTTAGATCGACTGGGTGGCTACACCTTC,CASSLDRLGGYTF
TRBJ2-4,few,TRBV9,-,TGTGCCAGCAGCGTAGGGGGGCCGCCCGAGTACTTC,CASSVGGPPEYF
TRBJ1-2,-,TRBV6-5,-,TGTGCCAGCAGTTACGGAGGACAGAATATCTATGGCTACACCTTC,CASSYGGQNIYGYTF
TRBJ2-5,-,TRBV7-9,TRBD1,TGTGCCAGCAGCTTCAGGACAGGGGGCCGCGAGACCCAGTACTTC,CASSFRTGGRETQYF
TRBJ2-5,-,TRBV7-8,TRBD2,TGTGCCAGCGGAGCGGGATCACAAGAGACCCAGTACTTC,CASGAGSQETQYF
TRBJ2-1,-,TRBV7-9,-,TGTGCCAGCAGCTTAGGCCAGGTAGGCGAGCAGTTCTTC,CASSLGQVGEQFF
TRBJ1-4,-,TRBV5-6,TRBD1,TGTGCCAGCAGGAGGGGACAGGGGGCGTATGAAAAACTGTTTTTT,CASRRGQGAYEKLFF
TRBJ1-2,-,TRBV28,-,TGTGCCAGCAGTTCTAGGGAGATAGATGGCTACACCTTC,CASSSREIDGYTF
TRBJ2-7,many,TRBV27,TRBD1,TGTGCCAGCAGTTTCGATCCAACCGGGACAGGGATCTACGAGCAGTACTTC,CASSFDPTGTGIYEQYF
TRBJ2-1,-,TRBV7-3,TRBD2,TGTGCCAGCAGCCCTAAAGCGGGAGGGCCCTACAATGAGCAGTTCTTC,CASSPKAGGPYNEQFF
TRBJ2-7,-,TRBV28,-,TGTGCCAGCAGCCGCCTATGGTACGAGCAGTACTTC,CASSRLWYEQYF
TRBJ2-3,once,TRBV6-2/TRBV6-3,TRBD2,TGTGCCAGCAGCACAACTTCGCGGGGGGCCACAGATACGCAGTATTTT,CASSTTSRGATDTQYF
TRBJ2-3,-,TRBV7-9,TRBD2,TGTGCCAGCAGCTTGGCACTAGCGGGGGGCTCTAGCACAGATACGCAGTATTTT,CASSLALAGGSSTDTQYF
TRBJ2-5,-,TRBV9,TRBD2,TGTGCCAGCAGCCCGCGGACTAGTCCGGAGACCCAGTACTTC,CASSPRTSPETQYF
TRBJ2-1,-,TRBV5-1,TRBD1,TGCGCCAGCAGCAGGGGACAGAGGGATGAGCAGTTCTTC,CASSRGQRDEQFF
TRBJ1-6,-,TRBV28,TRBD1,TGTGCCAGCAGTCCCTGGGACAGGGGCGTGCCCCTCCACTTT,CASSPWDRGVPLHF
TRBJ2-1,-,TRBV4-1,TRBD2,TGCGCCAGCAGCCAAGAGGCTAGCGGGAGATACAATGAGCAGTTCTTC,CASSQEASGRYNEQFF
TRBJ2-1,-,TRBV7-3,-,TGTGCCAGCAGCGTGGACTGGAACAATGAGCAGTTCTTC,CASSVDWNNEQFF
TRBJ2-7,-,TRBV4-1,-,TGCGCCAGCAGCCAAGTTACAGGGCCCTACGAGCAGTACTTC,CASSQVTGPYEQYF
TRBJ2-5,-,TRBV11-3,-,TGTGCCAGCAGCTCCCGGACAGAAGAGACCCAGTACTTC,CASSSRTEETQYF
TRBJ1-5,-,TRBV4-2,-,TGTGCCAGCAGCCAAGGGGGCAGCAAAAGGGGCACTAATAGCAATCAGCCCCAGCATTTT,CASSQGGSKRGTNSNQPQHF
TRBJ2-1,-,TRBV25-1,TRBD2,TGTGCCAGCAGTGAATATCGACTAGCGGGAGGTTCCAATGAGCAGTTCTTC,CASSEYRLAGGSNEQFF
TRBJ2-7,-,TRBV7-9,TRBD1,TGTGCCAGCAGCGGGGCGGACAGGGGGCACGAGCAGTACTTC,CASSGADRGHEQYF
TRBJ2-7,-,TRBV2,-,TGTGCCAACAGGGACTCCAGCTCCTACGAGCAGTACTTC,CANRDSSSYEQYF
TRBJ2-7,-,TRBV7-9,TRBD2,TGTGCCAGCAGCCAACTAGCGGGAGGGCCGAAAGGATCCTACGAGCAGTACTTC,CASSQLAGGPKGSYEQYF
TRBJ2-7,-,TRBV6-5,TRBD1,TGTGCCAGCAGTTACTCGAGACAGGGGGCCACCTACGAGCAGTACTTC,CASSYSRQGATYEQYF